This T cell receptor (beta chain) was retrieved from a study of identical twins. Study-wide findings and caveats: Memory repertoires showed no such pattern, whereas abundant cord blood beta clonotypes carried fewer insertions.

Unique molecular identifiers were present on the cDNA, which also gained a universal primer site by template switching. MiXCR, run by TCRdb on the 5' RACE reads, gives a single entry per CDR3 protein. The data contain some 590,000 distinct CDR3 sequences, over 8.5% of them seen just once; the ten biggest clones take up around 3.2%. J was trimmed by 0 bases and V by 3 bases; bases with no gene match: 10. The length of the CDR3 is 17 residues. CDR1 and CDR2 from the germline V gene are LNHNV and YYDKDF (reference sequence). Remarks on this clonotype: Its antigen remains unknown.

This sample also appeared in a second study, on yellow fever vaccine responses in identical twins.

The source material was PBMCs. The chain combines TRBV15 with TRBJ2-7; 8 bases agree with TRBD2. The clonotype originates from a young woman in good health. The CDR3 loop is CATSRKGGGGPSYEQYF. Here the CDR3 DNA reads TGTGCCACCAGCAGGAAGGGTGGCGGGGGGCCCTCCTACGAGCAGTACTTC.